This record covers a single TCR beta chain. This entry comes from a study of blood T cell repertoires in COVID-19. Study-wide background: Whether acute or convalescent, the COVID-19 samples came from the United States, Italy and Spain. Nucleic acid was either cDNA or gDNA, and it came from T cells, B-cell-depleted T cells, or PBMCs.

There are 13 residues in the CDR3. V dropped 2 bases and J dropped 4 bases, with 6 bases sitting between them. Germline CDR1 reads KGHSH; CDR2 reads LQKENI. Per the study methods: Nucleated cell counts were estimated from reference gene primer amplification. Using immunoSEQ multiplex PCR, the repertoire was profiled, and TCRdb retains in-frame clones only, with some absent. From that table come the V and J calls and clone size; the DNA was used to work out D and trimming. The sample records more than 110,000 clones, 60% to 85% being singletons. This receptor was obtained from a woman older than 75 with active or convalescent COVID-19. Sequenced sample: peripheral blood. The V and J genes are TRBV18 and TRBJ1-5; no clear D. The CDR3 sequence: CASSPGRNQPQHF. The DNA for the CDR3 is TGTGCCAGCTCACCAGGTAGAAATCAGCCCCAGCATTTT.